This is a list of T cell receptor beta chains from one sample in a study of long-term antiretroviral therapy in people with HIV. Produced via immunoSEQ multiplex PCR; TCRdb's table is partial and in-frame only. The table shows some 22,000 clones, with 82% occurring only once. The material sequenced was unsorted PBMCs, taken at the start of antiretroviral therapy. The source of these receptors is a man aged 45-65 years with HIV. Each CDR3 is given with its conserved first and last residue. The D gene is left open where the match is weak. Clone size appears in some rows only: once, few, many, or a class for an expanded clone.

TRBD2	TRBV27	TRBJ2-3	-	TGTGCCAGCAGTTACGAGGGACTAGCGGGAGGACCAGATACGCAGTATTTT	CASSYEGLAGGPDTQYF
-	TRBV18	TRBJ1-6	-	TGTGCCAGCTCACCAAAGGGGGTAGTCTTCTATAATTCACCCCTCCACTTT	CASSPKGVVFYNSPLHF
TRBD2	TRBV7-2	TRBJ2-7	-	TGTGCCAGCAGCTCCCTAGCGGGCGCCTACGAGCAGTACTTC	CASSSLAGAYEQYF
-	TRBV2	TRBJ1-1	-	TGTGCCAGCAGTGAGGGCAGGGGGAACACTGAAGCTTTCTTT	CASSEGRGNTEAFF
-	TRBV27	TRBJ2-3	once	TGTGCCAGCAGTTTAGGCACAGATACGCAGTATTTT	CASSLGTDTQYF
-	TRBV4-1	TRBJ2-7	once	TGCGCCAGCAGCCAAGAGTTAGGAGTTTACGAGCAGTACTTC	CASSQELGVYEQYF
-	TRBV4-3	TRBJ2-2	-	TGCGCCAGCAGCCCCCTGGGAGTTGCGGGTAACACCGGGGAGCTGTTTTTT	CASSPLGVAGNTGELFF
TRBD1	TRBV6-1	TRBJ1-2	few	TGTGCCAGCAGTGGAACTAGTCCAGGGGGAGCCTTTGGCTACACCTTC	CASSGTSPGGAFGYTF
-	TRBV5-5	TRBJ1-5	-	TGTGCCAGCAGCTTCACAGATAGCAATCAGCCCCAGCATTTT	CASSFTDSNQPQHF
-	TRBV6-5	TRBJ1-3	-	TGTGCCAGCAGTTACTCCAGGGGATTAGGCGGAAACACCATATATTTT	CASSYSRGLGGNTIYF
-	TRBV28	TRBJ1-1	few	TGTGCCAGCAGTTTAAGGTTCAACACTGAAGCTTTCTTT	CASSLRFNTEAFF
-	TRBV11-1	TRBJ2-7	-	TGTGCCAGCAGCTCCTGGGAGGCGGCGGGGCGGGAGTACTTC	CASSSWEAAGREYF
-	TRBV19	TRBJ1-3	-	TGTGCCAGTAACTGGGGGACGGGAAACACCATATATTTT	CASNWGTGNTIYF
TRBD1	TRBV7-9	TRBJ1-4	-	TGTGCCAGCAGCTTACACGGGACAGGTGAAAAACTGTTTTTT	CASSLHGTGEKLFF
TRBD1	TRBV7-2	TRBJ2-3	-	TGTGCCAGCAGCTTAGCAGGGGACAGGGGCGAATCAGATACGCAGTATTTT	CASSLAGDRGESDTQYF
-	TRBV6-5	TRBJ2-3	-	TGTGCCAGCAGCACAAGTCGGGGCACAGATACGCAGTATTTT	CASSTSRGTDTQYF
TRBD2	TRBV11-2	TRBJ2-1	-	TGTGCCAGCAGCTTAGGCACTAGCGGGGGGACGTATGAGCAGTTCTTC	CASSLGTSGGTYEQFF